This is a list of T cell receptor beta chains from one sample in a study of cytomegalovirus exposure and HLA in healthy donors. The data were produced by immunoSEQ multiplex PCR, yet TCRdb's version contains in-frame clones alone and is incomplete. The table shows roughly 80,000 clones, with around 94% occurring only once. What was sequenced was PBMCs. These receptors originate from a woman aged 18-30 years in good health and CMV-seropositive. Both conserved end residues are part of each CDR3. D genes are given only for firm matches. Not all rows give a size; the values are once, few, many and, for expanded clones, a class.

v_call: TRBV5-1; j_call: TRBJ2-1; d_call: TRBD1; cdr3_length: 14; clone_size: .; cdr3_aa: CASREQGTVDEQFF; cdr3_nt: TGCGCCAGCAGGGAACAGGGGACAGTTGATGAGCAGTTCTTC
v_call: TRBV6-5; j_call: TRBJ1-4; d_call: .; cdr3_length: 15; clone_size: .; cdr3_aa: CASSYSTGSDEKLFF; cdr3_nt: TGTGCCAGCAGTTACTCGACGGGATCGGACGAAAAACTGTTTTTT
v_call: TRBV19; j_call: TRBJ1-2; d_call: .; cdr3_length: 14; clone_size: .; cdr3_aa: CASSPPTRYYGYTF; cdr3_nt: TGTGCCAGTAGTCCCCCGACACGTTACTATGGCTACACCTTC
v_call: TRBV6-1; j_call: TRBJ2-1; d_call: .; cdr3_length: 14; clone_size: .; cdr3_aa: CASSEALVGGEQFF; cdr3_nt: TGTGCCAGCAGTGAAGCGCTTGTAGGGGGTGAGCAGTTCTTC
v_call: TRBV4-1; j_call: TRBJ1-1; d_call: .; cdr3_length: 14; clone_size: once; cdr3_aa: CASSVQGVGTEAFF; cdr3_nt: TGCGCCAGCAGCGTACAGGGTGTAGGAACTGAAGCTTTCTTT
v_call: TRBV7-6; j_call: TRBJ1-1; d_call: TRBD1; cdr3_length: 14; clone_size: .; cdr3_aa: CASSLGDSPQAAFF; cdr3_nt: TGTGCCAGCAGCTTAGGGGACAGTCCACAAGCCGCTTTCTTT
v_call: TRBV28; j_call: TRBJ1-2; d_call: .; cdr3_length: 13; clone_size: .; cdr3_aa: CASRNQGDYGYTF; cdr3_nt: TGTGCCAGCAGGAATCAGGGTGACTATGGCTACACCTTC
v_call: TRBV7-6; j_call: TRBJ2-5; d_call: .; cdr3_length: 14; clone_size: .; cdr3_aa: CASSLAGTQETQYF; cdr3_nt: TGTGCCAGCAGCTTAGCCGGTACCCAAGAGACCCAGTACTTC
v_call: TRBV19; j_call: TRBJ1-5; d_call: .; cdr3_length: 14; clone_size: once; cdr3_aa: CASSQGGRDQPQHF; cdr3_nt: TGTGCCAGTAGTCAAGGGGGTCGGGATCAGCCCCAGCATTTT
v_call: TRBV11-1; j_call: TRBJ2-1; d_call: .; cdr3_length: 12; clone_size: .; cdr3_aa: CASSSRRGEQFF; cdr3_nt: TGTGCCAGCAGCTCCCGTCGGGGGGAGCAGTTCTTC
v_call: TRBV9; j_call: TRBJ1-5; d_call: .; cdr3_length: 15; clone_size: .; cdr3_aa: CASSPTAYSNQPQHF; cdr3_nt: TGTGCCAGCAGCCCGACAGCTTATAGCAATCAGCCCCAGCATTTT
v_call: TRBV4-1; j_call: TRBJ2-7; d_call: TRBD2; cdr3_length: 17; clone_size: .; cdr3_aa: CASSQVGLAGPSYEQYF; cdr3_nt: TGCGCCAGCAGCCAAGTAGGGCTAGCGGGTCCCTCCTACGAGCAGTACTTC
v_call: TRBV27; j_call: TRBJ1-2; d_call: .; cdr3_length: 14; clone_size: once; cdr3_aa: CASSPLGGSWGYTF; cdr3_nt: TGTGCCAGCAGTCCGCTAGGGGGTAGCTGGGGCTACACCTTC
v_call: TRBV28; j_call: TRBJ2-7; d_call: .; cdr3_length: 13; clone_size: .; cdr3_aa: CASTGPPYYEQYF; cdr3_nt: TGTGCCTCCACAGGACCACCCTACTACGAGCAGTACTTC
v_call: TRBV7-7; j_call: TRBJ2-1; d_call: TRBD2; cdr3_length: 16; clone_size: .; cdr3_aa: CASSLTVAGALNEQFF; cdr3_nt: TGTGCCAGCAGCTTAACTGTAGCGGGAGCCCTAAATGAGCAGTTCTTC
v_call: TRBV28; j_call: TRBJ1-1; d_call: TRBD1; cdr3_length: 15; clone_size: .; cdr3_aa: CASSPRDRGVTEAFF; cdr3_nt: TGTGCCAGCAGTCCAAGGGACAGGGGCGTCACTGAAGCTTTCTTT
v_call: TRBV23-1; j_call: TRBJ2-3; d_call: TRBD1; cdr3_length: 20; clone_size: once; cdr3_aa: CASSQSPTQYRQGITDTQYF; cdr3_nt: TGCGCCAGCAGTCAATCCCCCACACAATACCGACAGGGTATCACAGATACGCAGTATTTT
v_call: TRBV30; j_call: TRBJ2-1; d_call: TRBD2; cdr3_length: 19; clone_size: .; cdr3_aa: CAWSRPGLAGGASYNEQFF; cdr3_nt: TGTGCCTGGAGTCGTCCGGGACTAGCGGGAGGAGCGTCCTACAATGAGCAGTTCTTC
v_call: TRBV5-6; j_call: TRBJ2-5; d_call: TRBD1; cdr3_length: 15; clone_size: .; cdr3_aa: CASSWRTGYGETQYF; cdr3_nt: TGTGCCAGCAGCTGGAGGACAGGTTACGGGGAGACCCAGTACTTC
v_call: TRBV28; j_call: TRBJ1-1; d_call: TRBD1; cdr3_length: 13; clone_size: .; cdr3_aa: CASRLTGGTEAFF; cdr3_nt: TGTGCCAGCAGGCTTACAGGGGGCACTGAAGCTTTCTTT
v_call: TRBV5-1; j_call: TRBJ1-2; d_call: TRBD1; cdr3_length: 13; clone_size: .; cdr3_aa: CASSLDRERGYTF; cdr3_nt: TGCGCCAGCAGCCTGGACAGGGAGAGGGGCTACACCTTC
v_call: TRBV5-6; j_call: TRBJ2-7; d_call: .; cdr3_length: 14; clone_size: .; cdr3_aa: CASSLFSPSHEQYF; cdr3_nt: TGTGCCAGCAGCTTGTTTAGCCCTTCTCACGAGCAGTACTTC
v_call: TRBV7-9; j_call: TRBJ1-1; d_call: TRBD1; cdr3_length: 15; clone_size: .; cdr3_aa: CASSLAGTGNTEAFF; cdr3_nt: TGTGCCAGCAGCTTAGCCGGGACAGGGAACACTGAAGCTTTCTTT
v_call: TRBV18; j_call: TRBJ2-2; d_call: .; cdr3_length: 14; clone_size: .; cdr3_aa: CASSPPTGTGELFF; cdr3_nt: TGTGCCAGCTCACCACCTACAGGAACCGGGGAGCTGTTTTTT
v_call: TRBV2; j_call: TRBJ1-4; d_call: TRBD1; cdr3_length: 15; clone_size: once; cdr3_aa: CASSEAPDRVQKLFF; cdr3_nt: TGTGCCAGCAGTGAAGCTCCCGACAGGGTTCAAAAACTGTTTTTT
v_call: TRBV30; j_call: TRBJ1-2; d_call: .; cdr3_length: 14; clone_size: .; cdr3_aa: CACVLSPTNYGYTF; cdr3_nt: TGTGCCTGTGTTTTGAGCCCTACTAACTATGGCTACACCTTC
v_call: TRBV2; j_call: TRBJ2-7; d_call: TRBD2; cdr3_length: 15; clone_size: .; cdr3_aa: CASTDYGGSLNEQYF; cdr3_nt: TGTGCCAGCACCGATTACGGGGGGTCACTGAACGAGCAGTACTTC
v_call: TRBV28; j_call: TRBJ2-7; d_call: .; cdr3_length: 11; clone_size: .; cdr3_aa: CASINQGEQYF; cdr3_nt: TGTGCCAGCATAAACCAGGGAGAGCAGTACTTC
v_call: TRBV21-1; j_call: TRBJ2-1; d_call: .; cdr3_length: 10; clone_size: .; cdr3_aa: CASSKPGRVF; cdr3_nt: TGTGCCAGCAGCAAACCCGGGCGGGTCTTC
v_call: TRBV11-2; j_call: TRBJ2-2; d_call: .; cdr3_length: 16; clone_size: .; cdr3_aa: CASSLDRGAYTGELFF; cdr3_nt: TGTGCCAGCAGCTTAGATCGGGGGGCCTACACCGGGGAGCTGTTTTTT
v_call: TRBV28; j_call: TRBJ1-5; d_call: .; cdr3_length: 12; clone_size: .; cdr3_aa: CASSFSPQPQHF; cdr3_nt: TGTGCCAGCAGTTTTAGCCCCCAGCCCCAGCATTTT
v_call: TRBV28; j_call: TRBJ1-5; d_call: .; cdr3_length: 13; clone_size: .; cdr3_aa: CASRRQFNQPQHF; cdr3_nt: TGTGCCAGCAGACGACAGTTCAATCAGCCCCAGCATTTT
v_call: TRBV19; j_call: TRBJ1-2; d_call: TRBD1; cdr3_length: 13; clone_size: .; cdr3_aa: CASRGTGTYGYTF; cdr3_nt: TGTGCCAGTAGGGGGACAGGGACTTATGGCTACACCTTC
v_call: TRBV6-1; j_call: TRBJ1-6; d_call: TRBD1; cdr3_length: 14; clone_size: .; cdr3_aa: CASINRGYNSPLHF; cdr3_nt: TGTGCCAGCATAAACAGGGGATACAATTCACCCCTCCACTTT
v_call: TRBV4-2; j_call: TRBJ2-3; d_call: TRBD2; cdr3_length: 16; clone_size: .; cdr3_aa: CASSPLRGGGTDTQYF; cdr3_nt: TGTGCCAGCAGCCCTTTGCGGGGGGGCGGCACAGATACGCAGTATTTT
v_call: TRBV5-1; j_call: TRBJ2-5; d_call: TRBD2; cdr3_length: 15; clone_size: .; cdr3_aa: CASRPAGGRGETQYF; cdr3_nt: TGCGCCAGCAGGCCAGCGGGGGGACGTGGAGAGACCCAGTACTTC
v_call: TRBV27; j_call: TRBJ1-3; d_call: .; cdr3_length: 13; clone_size: .; cdr3_aa: CASSPSAGNTIYF; cdr3_nt: TGTGCCAGCAGTCCCTCGGCTGGAAACACCATATATTTT
v_call: TRBV19; j_call: TRBJ2-2; d_call: TRBD1; cdr3_length: 16; clone_size: .; cdr3_aa: CASSIPAGGDTGELFF; cdr3_nt: TGTGCCAGTAGTATACCAGCAGGGGGCGACACCGGGGAGCTGTTTTTT
v_call: TRBV7-2; j_call: TRBJ2-7; d_call: .; cdr3_length: 13; clone_size: .; cdr3_aa: CASRAGNSYEQYF; cdr3_nt: TGTGCCAGCAGGGCCGGGAACTCCTACGAGCAGTACTTC
v_call: TRBV20-1; j_call: TRBJ2-7; d_call: TRBD1; cdr3_length: 11; clone_size: .; cdr3_aa: CSARQGREQYF; cdr3_nt: TGCAGTGCCAGACAGGGGCGGGAGCAGTACTTC